Presented here are 11 T cell receptor beta chains from one specimen sequenced in a study of early T cells in non-severe SARS-CoV-2 infection. One entry per CDR3 protein, called by TCRdb with MiXCR from the 5' RACE reads. In the table there are fewer than 35,000 distinct CDR3 sequences, approximately 5.4% of which are singletons. The specimen was whole blood. Receptors originate from an adult who was a healthcare worker with PCR-confirmed SARS-CoV-2 infection or an uninfected control (not recorded which).

The chain recombines TRBV6-6 with TRBJ2-3; tentative D call: TRBD2 (5 bases). V was clipped by 0 bases and J by 2 bases, with 15 bases between them. Germline CDR1 MNHNY, CDR2 SVGAGI (reference sequence). The CDR3 is 17 residues long. The CDR3 loop reads CASSYSSGERATDTQYF. CDR3 coding DNA: TGTGCCAGCAGTTACTCGAGTGGGGAGAGGGCCACAGATACGCAGTATTTT.

The V gene is TRBV20-1, the J gene TRBJ2-7; D unclear. From germline, CDR1 is DFQATT and CDR2 SNEGSKA (reference sequence). The CDR3 consists of 14 residues. Trimming pared 0 bases from V and 4 bases from J, leaving 13 bases between. The CDR3 here is CSAREARRIYEQYF. The CDR3 DNA sequence: TGCAGTGCTAGAGAGGCTAGGAGAATTTACGAGCAGTACTTC.

This clonotype was recorded at least ten times. The rearrangement uses TRBV11-3 and TRBJ2-1; D ambiguous. The CDR3 consists of 13 residues. Looked up from germline, CDR1 is SGHNT and CDR2 is YENEEA. V was shortened by 0 bases and J by 12 bases, with 12 bases between the two germline ends. Here the CDR3 reads CASSLDRIGRQFF. DNA of the CDR3: TGTGCCAGCAGCTTAGATCGTATCGGGCGGCAGTTCTTC.

This clonotype showed up many times. V and J are TRBV12-3 or TRBV12-4 and TRBJ1-1; tentatively, D is TRBD1 (6 bases). Trimming removed 3 bases from V and 11 bases from J, with 25 bases in between. The CDR3 is made up of 16 amino acids. The CDR3 is CASSFSPGTSFGEAFF. The CDR3 coding sequence is TGTGCCAGCAGTTTTTCGCCCGGGACATCGTTTGGCGAGGCTTTCTTT.

This clonotype is judged medium-sized (0.01 to 0.1%). CDR3 coding DNA: TGCAGTGCTAGAGATCTAGCGAGCTCCTACAATGAGCAGTTCTTC. It is translated as CSARDLASSYNEQFF. The J gene is TRBJ2-1, the V gene TRBV20-1; D may be TRBD2 (6 bases). The ends were cut back, 0 bases at V and 0 bases at J, with 9 bases in the middle. The CDR3 consists of 15 residues. Germline loops: CDR1 DFQATT, CDR2 SNEGSKA (reference sequence).

This clonotype showed up just a few times. This chain links TRBV4-2 with TRBJ2-1; D perhaps matches TRBD2 (5 bases). CDR1 and CDR2 from the germline V gene are LGHNA and YNFKEQ. V lost 0 bases and J lost 4, with 13 bases in between. The CDR3 has 16 amino acids. In DNA, the CDR3 is TGTGCCAGCAGCCAAGAAGCGGTCGGGCCTTACAATGAGCAGTTCTTC. This sequence encodes CASSQEAVGPYNEQFF.

This clonotype was recorded at least ten times. The chain uses TRBV10-3 and TRBJ1-2; TRBD1 matches 11 bases. This CDR3 is built from 14 residues. Trimming cost V 6 bases and J 4 bases; bases outside gene matches: 4. CDR1 is ENHRY and CDR2 is SYGVKD in the germline V gene. The DNA for the CDR3 is TGTGCCATCAGAGGGACAGGGGGAGCCTATGGCTACACCTTC. Its translation: CAIRGTGGAYGYTF.

In this sample, this clonotype turned up many times. The rearrangement uses TRBV7-9 and TRBJ2-3; possibly TRBD1 for D (5 bases). CDR3 size: 13 residues. Germline loops: CDR1 SEHNR, CDR2 FQNEAQ (reference sequence). V shed 5 bases and J shed 3 bases, with 9 bases lying between them. The CDR3 DNA sequence: TGTGCCAGCAGCATACAGGTGACAGATACGCAGTATTTT. Amino acid sequence: CASSIQVTDTQYF.

This clonotype came up many times. The V gene is TRBV19, the J gene TRBJ1-2; 10 bases map to TRBD1. The V gene end was trimmed by 7 bases and the J gene end by 6 bases; junction bases not matched to a gene: 2. Per germline, CDR1 LNHDA and CDR2 SQIVND (reference sequence). The CDR3 loop spans 12 amino acids. This CDR3 reads CASIGTGDGYTF. In nucleotides, the CDR3 is TGTGCCAGTATCGGGACAGGGGATGGCTACACCTTC.

Ten or more counts support this clonotype. The chain recombines TRBV12-3 or TRBV12-4 with TRBJ2-3; 10 nucleotides align to TRBD2. J was trimmed by 0 bases and V by 7 bases; bases with no gene match: 7. The CDR3 totals 16 residues. CDR3 sequence reads: CASTALSGRSTDTQYF. Written as DNA, the CDR3 is TGTGCCAGCACCGCCCTTAGCGGGAGGAGCACAGATACGCAGTATTTT.

The chain is built from TRBV5-1 and TRBJ2-1; 7 positions match TRBD2. Germline CDR1 SGHRS, CDR2 YFSETQ. CDR3 length: 15 amino acids. V lost 4 bases and J lost 3; bases outside the gene matches: 7. CDR3 DNA: TGCGCCAGCAGCCCACCTAGCGGTTACTACAATGAGCAGTTCTTC. It translates to CASSPPSGYYNEQFF.